Included here is one T cell receptor delta chain sequence, with context. Its cognate antigen has yet to be identified. Base qualities are not at hand, and no much larger clone is one base apart. V lost 0 bases and J lost 0 bases, and the count of bases not matched to a germline gene is 15. From cysteine to phenylalanine, the CDR3 is 19 amino acids long. Kept here is only the CDR3 DNA, which spans 57 bases and is read in frame from base 1. Via the germline V gene, CDR1 is GEAIGNYY and CDR2 EKD. This sample is part of a study of gamma-delta T cells after stem cell transplantation (dated by TCRdb to the mid-2010s). Library prep was done by RT-PCR. This sample was sequenced with an Illumina MiSeq. TCRdb reprocessed the public data with the CATT caller; entries with the same nucleotide sequence were combined afterwards. The sample has about 1,400 delta-chain clones on record, around 43% of them singletons. The ten top clones hold 41% of the sample.

The receptor's source is a human donor. It is not recorded whose cells these are; they may come from a transplant donor. The sequencing sample was made of gamma-delta T cells. This receptor chain uses TRDV2 and TRDJ1, and TRDD3 matches 7 of the central bases. The bases are TGTGCCTGTGACACCATAAGGCTGGGGATAAAGGGCGACACCGATAAACTCATCTTT. The translation is CACDTIRLGIKGDTDKLIF.